Shown below are 31 T cell receptor beta chains from a single sample sequenced in a study of cytomegalovirus exposure and HLA in healthy donors. The PCR contained 60 Vbeta and 13 Jbeta primers. Libraries were prepared by immunoSEQ multiplex PCR; TCRdb keeps only in-frame clonotypes and omits some of them. Here the sample spans 110,000 to 150,000 clones, over 60% being singletons. Sequencing was carried out using PBMCs. The receptor source for this set is a male donor in good health and CMV-seropositive.

This rearrangement joins TRBV10-3 to TRBJ2-5; D uncertain. V shed 2 bases and J shed 2 bases, with 3 bases lying between them. Germline loops: CDR1 ENHRY, CDR2 SYGVKD. There are 12 residues in the CDR3. Written as DNA, the CDR3 is TGTGCCATCAGTGAGATACAAGAGACCCAGTACTTC. Translation gives CAISEIQETQYF.

The CDR3 DNA reads as TGTGCCAGCAGCTTAAGGAGACAGGGGGACGAGCAGTACTTC. Translating it yields CASSLRRQGDEQYF. This chain joins TRBV7-8 and TRBJ2-7, with 9 bases lining up with TRBD1. Trimming cost V 2 bases and J 5 bases; bases outside gene matches: 4. Looked up from germline, CDR1 is SGHVS and CDR2 is FQNEAQ. This CDR3 region has 14 residues.

The chain recombines TRBV10-3 with TRBJ2-7; TRBD2 matches 7 bases. Germline assignment: CDR1 ENHRY and CDR2 SYGVKD. The CDR3 contains 13 residues. V gave up 10 bases and J gave up 5 bases; unmatched junction bases: 11. For the CDR3, the DNA is TGTGCCACCCGGGGGGTGTCGGGGAACGAGCAGTACTTC. It encodes CATRGVSGNEQYF.

The V gene is TRBV7-9, the J gene TRBJ2-3, with TRBD2 matching 14 bases. J gave up 14 bases and V 4 bases, and 14 bases lay outside the gene matches. Germline V lookup: CDR1 SEHNR, CDR2 FQNEAQ (reference sequence). CDR3 size: 16 residues. In nucleotides, the CDR3 is TGTGCCAGCAGCTCAGGGACTAGCGGGGGCCGTCCCTTGGTGTATTTT. It encodes CASSSGTSGGRPLVYF. Combining the CDR3 with reference TRBV7-9 and TRBJ2-3 gives the whole variable domain DTGVSQNPRHKITKRGQNVTFRCDPISEHNRLYWYRQTLGQGPEFLTYFQNEAQLEKSRLLSDRFSAERPKGSFSTLEIQRTEQGDSAMYLCASSSGTSGGRPLVYFGPGTRLTVL.

The V and J genes are TRBV28 and TRBJ1-6, with D possibly matching TRBD1 (6 bases). This CDR3 comprises 15 residues. The germline CDR1 and CDR2 sequences are MDHEN and SYDVKM. V was cut by 5 bases and J by 7 bases, with 15 bases left in between. The CDR3, as DNA: TGTGCCAGCAGTCGAACAGGGTTGGGGAATTCACCCCTCCACTTT. Amino acids: CASSRTGLGNSPLHF.

Remarks on this clone: The junction differs from germline at one of its ends, possibly a read error. The V call is TRBV7-9, the J call TRBJ2-5, with 8 positions matching TRBD2. The length of the CDR3 is 17 residues. The germline gives CDR1 SEHNR, CDR2 FQNEAQ (reference sequence). The CDR3 spells CSSSLAVTSGSQETQYF. CDR3 DNA sequence: TGTTCCAGCAGCTTAGCGGTCACTAGCGGATCTCAAGAGACCCAGTACTTC.

Here the CDR3 reads CASSYYKSGETQYF. The DNA of the CDR3 is TGTGCCAGCAGTTACTACAAAAGCGGAGAGACCCAGTACTTC. The J gene is TRBJ2-5, the V gene TRBV6-5, with TRBD2 as a possible D gene (5 bases). Germline V CDR1 and CDR2: MNHEY, SVGAGI. The CDR3 has 14 residues. V lost 1 base to trimming and J lost 4 bases, with 10 bases between them.

This rearrangement joins TRBV11-2 to TRBJ2-7; TRBD2 matches 7 bases. The germline V gene has CDR1 SGHAT and CDR2 FQNNGV. This CDR3 region has 15 residues. Losses at the gene ends were 2 bases for V and 5 bases for J; bases not matched to a gene: 9. This chain's CDR3 is CASSLLPAGFDEQYF. Written as DNA, the CDR3 is TGTGCCAGCAGCTTACTCCCAGCGGGATTCGACGAGCAGTACTTC.

The V call is TRBV5-1, the J call TRBJ2-3; possible D gene TRBD2, 6 bases. Germline CDR1 and CDR2: SGHRS and YFSETQ. V was cut by 3 bases and J by 1 base, with 15 bases left in between. This CDR3 region has 16 residues. The DNA of the CDR3 is TGCGCCAGCAGCTCCGGGACTCTGGGGGGCACAGATACGCAGTATTTT. It encodes CASSSGTLGGTDTQYF.

This clone was observed a few times. V and J are TRBV6-5 and TRBJ2-7; 7 bases agree with TRBD1. The junction had 6 bases not matched to a gene; V was cut back by 5 bases and J by 2 bases. Germline CDR1 MNHEY, CDR2 SVGAGI. The CDR3 runs 14 residues. CDR3 region: CASSALQGTYEQYF. The CDR3 DNA is TGTGCCAGCAGTGCACTACAGGGGACCTACGAGCAGTACTTC.

J is TRBJ2-7 and V is TRBV6-1; 7 bases align to TRBD2. The junction had 11 bases not matched to a gene; V was cut back by 6 bases and J by 3 bases. Germline CDR1 reads MNHNS; CDR2 reads SASEGT. The CDR3 totals 15 residues. The CDR3 region is CASRGAGEGIYEQYF. In DNA form, the CDR3 reads TGTGCCAGCAGAGGGGCGGGAGAAGGGATCTACGAGCAGTACTTC.

The chain has TRBV29-1 and TRBJ2-5; 10 bases agree with TRBD2. Losses at the gene ends were 3 bases for V and 5 bases for J; bases not matched to a gene: 9. The CDR3 runs to 15 residues. Germline V gene sequence: CDR1 SQVTM, CDR2 ANQGSEA. The DNA for the CDR3 is TGCAGCGTTGATCGCGAGCGGGGGGGATGGGAGACCCAGTACTTC. It codes for CSVDRERGGWETQYF. The full variable domain, its missing parts supplied by reference TRBV29-1 and TRBJ2-5, is SAVISQKPSRDICQRGTSLTIQCQVDSQVTMMFWYRQQPGQSLTLIATANQGSEATYESGFVIDKFPISRPNLTFSTLTVSNMSPEDSSIYLCSVDRERGGWETQYFGPGTRLLVL.

J is TRBJ2-2 and V is TRBV5-1; unclear D gene. CDR3 length: 14 residues. V was trimmed by 0 bases and J by 8 bases, leaving 11 bases between them. CDR1 and CDR2 (germline): SGHRS, YFSETQ. Here the CDR3 reads CASSLGSGSGELFF. The CDR3 region has the DNA TGCGCCAGCAGCTTGGGCTCCGGGTCAGGGGAGCTGTTTTTT.

This chain links TRBV6-1 with TRBJ2-7, with D maybe TRBD1 (6 bases). Germline assignment: CDR1 MNHNS and CDR2 SASEGT. V dropped 5 bases and J dropped 1 base, with 15 bases sitting between them. CDR3 length equals 15 residues. The CDR3, as DNA: TGTGCCAGCAGTCCCTATCAGGGGCGATCCTACGAGCAGTACTTC. Its translation is CASSPYQGRSYEQYF.

J is TRBJ1-1 and V is TRBV5-1, with D hard to call. Germline V gene lookup returns CDR1 SGHRS and CDR2 YFSETQ. V was clipped by 2 bases and J by 5 bases, with 16 bases between them. The CDR3 runs to 15 residues. Here the CDR3 DNA reads TGCGCCAGCAGCTTTATAAGAACTAGAGAAACTGAAGCTTTCTTT. Its protein product is CASSFIRTRETEAFF.

The CDR3: CATSTPFFRGLANYGYTF. CDR3 sequence (DNA): TGTGCCACCAGCACTCCATTTTTCCGGGGACTAGCTAACTATGGCTACACCTTC. The V gene is TRBV15, the J gene TRBJ1-2; a possible D gene is TRBD1 (5 bases). The CDR3 contains 18 residues. V was clipped by 4 bases and J by 0 bases, with 21 bases between them. Germline-derived CDR1 and CDR2 are LNHNV and YYDKDF (reference sequence). Full variable domain (missing parts from reference TRBV15 and TRBJ1-2): DAMVIQNPRYQVTQFGKPVTLSCSQTLNHNVMYWYQQKSSQAPKLLFHYYDKDFNNEADTPDNFQSRRPNTSFCFLDIRSPGLGDTAMYLCATSTPFFRGLANYGYTFGSGTRLTVV.

This chain links TRBV5-1 with TRBJ2-7; 8 bases are a match to TRBD1. Losses at the gene ends were 4 bases for V and 7 bases for J; bases not matched to a gene: 7. This CDR3 comprises 13 residues. Germline assignment: CDR1 SGHRS and CDR2 YFSETQ. The CDR3 coding sequence is TGCGCCAGCAGCCACACCGACAGGGGAGAGCAGTACTTC. Protein product: CASSHTDRGEQYF.

The gene calls are TRBV18 and TRBJ2-7, with 8 bases fitting TRBD1. The CDR3 totals 15 residues. J gave up 2 bases and V 3 bases, and 6 bases lay outside the gene matches. CDR1 is KGHSH and CDR2 is LQKENI in the germline V gene. The CDR3 nucleotides are TGTGCCAGCTCACCGAGGACAGGGCCCCCCTACGAGCAGTACTTC. This sequence encodes CASSPRTGPPYEQYF.

V usage is TRBV5-1 and J usage is TRBJ1-4; 8 bases line up with TRBD1. The CDR3 totals 19 residues. Germline CDR1 SGHRS, CDR2 YFSETQ. The V gene end was trimmed by 0 bases and the J gene end by 3 bases; junction bases not matched to a gene: 13. CDR3 DNA sequence: TGCGCCAGCAGCTTGGAGGTTGGACAGGGCGGGATAGCTAATGAAAAACTGTTTTTT. Its protein is CASSLEVGQGGIANEKLFF.

The V call is TRBV5-8, the J call TRBJ1-1, with TRBD1 matching 8 bases. CDR1 and CDR2 (germline): SGHTS, YDEGEE. The V gene end was trimmed by 4 bases and the J gene end by 0 bases; junction bases not matched to a gene: 8. The CDR3 spans 16 residues. The CDR3 region has the DNA TGTGCCAGCAGCATTAACAGGGGGGAAATGAACACTGAAGCTTTCTTT. It is translated as CASSINRGEMNTEAFF.

J is TRBJ2-5 and V is TRBV27, with 12 bases lining up with TRBD2. The J call may be incorrect, as the DNA end agrees better with TRBJ2-7. CDR1 and CDR2 (germline): MNHEY, SMNVEV (reference sequence). This CDR3 comprises 16 residues. Here the CDR3 DNA reads TGTGCCAGCAGATCTAGCGGGAGGGCGAGATCTTACGAGCAGTACTTC. It encodes CASRSSGRARSYEQYF.

The sample holds one count of this clone. The chain carries TRBV5-8 and TRBJ2-7, with 11 bases identical to TRBD1. The CDR3 has 15 residues. Germline CDR1 SGHTS, CDR2 YDEGEE. The V gene end was trimmed by 0 bases and the J gene end by 3 bases; junction bases not matched to a gene: 2. In DNA form, the CDR3 reads TGTGCCAGCAGCTTGGAAGGGACAGGGGGCTACGAGCAGTACTTC. Residues: CASSLEGTGGYEQYF.

This chain's CDR3 is CASIQTRGNTEAFF. CDR3 sequence (DNA): TGTGCCAGCATCCAAACCCGGGGTAACACTGAAGCTTTCTTT. The chain joins TRBV6-6 to TRBJ1-1; D is uncertain. The germline V and J ends were trimmed by 7 bases and 2 bases, with 14 bases remaining between them. Per germline, CDR1 MNHNY and CDR2 SVGAGI (reference sequence). CDR3 length equals 14 residues.

CDR3 nucleotides: TGTGCCAGCAGCCCTCTACCGAGCGGGAGGGCCGAAGATACGCAGTATTTT. Its translation is CASSPLPSGRAEDTQYF. This chain joins TRBV7-6 and TRBJ2-3; 10 bases match TRBD2. Germline values: CDR1 SGHVS, CDR2 FNYEAQ. The CDR3 totals 17 residues. The ends lost 5 bases at V and 5 bases at J; junction bases unmatched: 13.

This clone was seen more than once but under ten times. The V gene is TRBV7-9, the J gene TRBJ1-2; D may be TRBD1 (5 bases). Germline V lookup: CDR1 SEHNR, CDR2 FQNEAQ (reference sequence). Trimming took off 1 base at V and 7 bases at J, with 13 bases between the two ends. This CDR3 comprises 14 residues. The CDR3 region has the DNA TGTGCCAGCAGCTTAGGGGGGGAAGCTATTGGCTACACCTTC. Translation: CASSLGGEAIGYTF.

V is TRBV5-8 and J is TRBJ1-2, with 8 bases matching TRBD1. With 4 bases clipped from V and 0 bases from J, the junction kept 5 bases outside the gene matches. The CDR3 runs 15 residues. Germline values: CDR1 SGHTS, CDR2 YDEGEE. CDR3 residues: CASSLTGESNYGYTF. DNA for the CDR3: TGTGCCAGCAGCCTGACAGGGGAGTCTAACTATGGCTACACCTTC. The complete variable domain, with remaining parts taken from reference TRBV5-8 and TRBJ1-2, reads EAGVTQSPTHLIKTRGQQATLRCSPISGHTSVYWYQQALGLGLQFLLWYDEGEERNRGNFPPRFSGRQFPNYSSELNVNALELEDSALYLCASSLTGESNYGYTFGSGTRLTVV.

The rearrangement uses TRBV15 and TRBJ1-2; 8 bases map to TRBD1. V shed 0 bases, J shed 7 bases, and the junction held 7 bases outside the gene matches. Germline V lookup: CDR1 LNHNV, CDR2 YYDKDF (reference sequence). The CDR3 is 15 residues long. The CDR3 is CATSRDRAGGRGYTF. The CDR3 DNA follows: TGTGCCACCAGCAGAGACCGTGCAGGGGGCCGTGGCTACACCTTC.

The chain uses TRBV29-1 and TRBJ2-5; D unclear. CDR1 is SQVTM and CDR2 is ANQGSEA in the germline V gene. V dropped 4 bases and J dropped 2 bases, with 11 bases sitting between them. This CDR3 contains 13 residues. CDR3 residues: CSVGVQTQETQYF. The CDR3 coding sequence is TGCAGCGTTGGGGTACAGACGCAAGAGACCCAGTACTTC.

This sequence joins TRBV7-8 and TRBJ2-1; 12 bases are a match to TRBD2. The V and J ends lost 4 bases and 3 bases, in that order; junction bases with no gene match: 4. Looked up from germline, CDR1 is SGHVS and CDR2 is FQNEAQ. The CDR3 length is 16 residues. The CDR3 DNA is TGTGCCAGCAGCTCAAGGACTAGCGGGGTCTACAATGAGCAGTTCTTC. It specifies CASSSRTSGVYNEQFF. The complete variable domain, with remaining parts taken from reference TRBV7-8 and TRBJ2-1, reads GAGVSQSPRYKVAKRGQDVALRCDPISGHVSLFWYQQALGQGPEFLTYFQNEAQLDKSGLPSDRFFAERPEGSVSTLKIQRTQQEDSAVYLCASSSRTSGVYNEQFFGPGTRLTVL.

This clone was observed a few times. The rearrangement joins TRBV4-1 to TRBJ2-5; perhaps TRBD2 as D (5 bases). Germline V gene sequence: CDR1 MGHRA, CDR2 YSYEKL. This CDR3 is built from 14 residues. V gave up 1 base and J gave up 4 bases, with 10 bases separating them. Written as DNA, the CDR3 is TGCGCCAGCAGCCAAGTTGGTGAGGGAGAGACCCAGTACTTC. Its translation: CASSQVGEGETQYF.

The chain links TRBV2 to TRBJ1-4; D may be TRBD1 (6 bases). This CDR3 is 15 amino acids long. Germline CDR1 is SNHLY and CDR2 is FYNNEI. V gave up 1 base and J gave up 3 bases, with 9 bases separating them. CDR3: CASSEVGAANEKLFF. CDR3 coding DNA: TGTGCCAGCAGTGAAGTGGGGGCGGCTAATGAAAAACTGTTTTTT.